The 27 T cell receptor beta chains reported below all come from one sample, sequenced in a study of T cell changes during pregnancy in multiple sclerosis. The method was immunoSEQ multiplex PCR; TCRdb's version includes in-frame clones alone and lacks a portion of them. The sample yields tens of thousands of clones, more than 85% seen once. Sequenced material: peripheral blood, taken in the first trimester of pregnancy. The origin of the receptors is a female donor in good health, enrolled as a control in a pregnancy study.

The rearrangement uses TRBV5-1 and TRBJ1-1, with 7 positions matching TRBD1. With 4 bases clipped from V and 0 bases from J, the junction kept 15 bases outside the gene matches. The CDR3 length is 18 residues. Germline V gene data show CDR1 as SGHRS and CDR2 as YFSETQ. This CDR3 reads CASSPLQGSGLVNTEAFF. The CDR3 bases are TGCGCCAGCAGCCCCCTACAGGGGTCGGGCCTGGTGAACACTGAAGCTTTCTTT.

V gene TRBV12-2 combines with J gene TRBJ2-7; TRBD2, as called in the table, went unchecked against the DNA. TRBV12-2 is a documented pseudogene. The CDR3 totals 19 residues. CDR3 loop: CASRLHGTSGSPSSYEQYF. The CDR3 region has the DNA TGTGCAAGTCGCCTACACGGCACTAGCGGGAGCCCGAGCTCCTACGAGCAGTACTTC.

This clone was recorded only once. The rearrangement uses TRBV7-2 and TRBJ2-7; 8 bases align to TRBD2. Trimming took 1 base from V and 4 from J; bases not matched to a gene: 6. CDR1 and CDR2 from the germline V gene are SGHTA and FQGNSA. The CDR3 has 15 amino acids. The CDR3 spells CASSLGTGGFYEQYF. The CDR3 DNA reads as TGTGCCAGCAGCTTAGGGACGGGAGGGTTTTACGAGCAGTACTTC.

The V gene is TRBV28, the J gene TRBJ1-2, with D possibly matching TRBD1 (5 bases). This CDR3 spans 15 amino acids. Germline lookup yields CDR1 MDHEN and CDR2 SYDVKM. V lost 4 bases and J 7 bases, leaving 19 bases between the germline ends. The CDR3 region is CASSSPGGGLFGYTF. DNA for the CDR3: TGTGCCAGCAGTTCCCCCGGCGGGGGTTTGTTTGGCTACACCTTC.

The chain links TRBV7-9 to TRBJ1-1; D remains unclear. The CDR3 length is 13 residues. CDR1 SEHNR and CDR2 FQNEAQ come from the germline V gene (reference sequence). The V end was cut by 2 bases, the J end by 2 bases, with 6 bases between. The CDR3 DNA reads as TGTGCCAGCAGCTTACCGGGAAACACTGAAGCTTTCTTT. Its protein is CASSLPGNTEAFF.

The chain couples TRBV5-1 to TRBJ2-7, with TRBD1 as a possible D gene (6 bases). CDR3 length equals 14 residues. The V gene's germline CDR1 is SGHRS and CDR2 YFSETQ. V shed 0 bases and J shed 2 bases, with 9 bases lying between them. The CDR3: CASSLGDKTYEQYF. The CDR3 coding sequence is TGCGCCAGCAGCTTGGGGGACAAGACCTACGAGCAGTACTTC.

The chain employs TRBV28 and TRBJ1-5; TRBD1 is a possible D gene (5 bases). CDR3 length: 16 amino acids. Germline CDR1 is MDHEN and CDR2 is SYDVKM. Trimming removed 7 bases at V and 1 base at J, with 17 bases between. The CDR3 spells CASTLGRVGSNQPQHF. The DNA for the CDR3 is TGTGCCAGCACCCTAGGCAGGGTGGGGAGCAATCAGCCCCAGCATTTT.

CDR3 amino acids: CASSLDLPGGYNEQFF. CDR3 sequence (DNA): TGTGCCAGCAGCTTGGATCTTCCAGGGGGGTACAATGAGCAGTTCTTC. The chain couples TRBV5-6 to TRBJ2-1; possibly TRBD1 for D (7 bases). The CDR3 spans 16 residues. Trimming left V 0 bases short and J 4 bases short, with 14 bases between. Germline loops: CDR1 SGHDT, CDR2 YYEEEE.

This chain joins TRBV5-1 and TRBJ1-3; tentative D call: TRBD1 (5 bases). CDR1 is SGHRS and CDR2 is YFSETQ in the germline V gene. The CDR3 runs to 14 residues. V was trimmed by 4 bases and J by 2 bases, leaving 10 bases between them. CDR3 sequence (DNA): TGCGCCAGCAGCCCGGGGGAGGCTGGAAACACCATATATTTT. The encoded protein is CASSPGEAGNTIYF.

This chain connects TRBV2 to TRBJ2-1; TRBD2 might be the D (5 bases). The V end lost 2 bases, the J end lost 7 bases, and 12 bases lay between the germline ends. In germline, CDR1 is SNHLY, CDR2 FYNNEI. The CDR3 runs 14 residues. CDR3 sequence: CASSELASINEQFF. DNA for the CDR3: TGTGCCAGCAGTGAACTAGCTTCTATAAATGAGCAGTTCTTC.

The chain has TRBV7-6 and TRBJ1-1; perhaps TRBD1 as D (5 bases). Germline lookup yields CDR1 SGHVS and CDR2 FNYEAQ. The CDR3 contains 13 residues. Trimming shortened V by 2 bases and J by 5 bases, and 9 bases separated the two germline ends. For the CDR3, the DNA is TGTGCCAGCAGCTTAACAGGTGATACTGAAGCTTTCTTT. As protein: CASSLTGDTEAFF.

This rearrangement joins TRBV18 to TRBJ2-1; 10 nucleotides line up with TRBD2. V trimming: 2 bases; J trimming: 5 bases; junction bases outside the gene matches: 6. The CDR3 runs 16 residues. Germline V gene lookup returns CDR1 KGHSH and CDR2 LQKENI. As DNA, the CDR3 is TGTGCCAGCTCACCATCCCTAGCGGGAGTAAACAATGAGCAGTTCTTC. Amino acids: CASSPSLAGVNNEQFF.

DNA for the CDR3: TGTGCCAGCAGTTTAATCGGTTCCGGGACAGGGCCCCACGAGCAGTACTTC. Protein: CASSLIGSGTGPHEQYF. J is TRBJ2-7 and V is TRBV27; TRBD1 agrees at 9 bases. Germline CDR1 is MNHEY and CDR2 is SMNVEV (reference sequence). The CDR3 loop spans 17 amino acids. V gave up 2 bases and J gave up 5 bases; unmatched junction bases: 13.

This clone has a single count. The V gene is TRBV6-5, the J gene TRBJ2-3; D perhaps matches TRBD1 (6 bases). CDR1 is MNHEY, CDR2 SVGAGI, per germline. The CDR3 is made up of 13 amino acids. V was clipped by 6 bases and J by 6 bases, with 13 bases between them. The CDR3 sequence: CASSRQAGDTQYF. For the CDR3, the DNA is TGTGCCAGCAGCCGACAGGCTGGGGATACGCAGTATTTT.

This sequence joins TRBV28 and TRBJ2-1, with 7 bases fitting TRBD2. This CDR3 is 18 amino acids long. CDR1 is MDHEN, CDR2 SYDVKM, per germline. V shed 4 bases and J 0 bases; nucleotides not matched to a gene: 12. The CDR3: CASSSPADVAGSYNEQFF. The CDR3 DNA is TGTGCCAGCAGTTCCCCCGCGGACGTAGCGGGCTCCTACAATGAGCAGTTCTTC.

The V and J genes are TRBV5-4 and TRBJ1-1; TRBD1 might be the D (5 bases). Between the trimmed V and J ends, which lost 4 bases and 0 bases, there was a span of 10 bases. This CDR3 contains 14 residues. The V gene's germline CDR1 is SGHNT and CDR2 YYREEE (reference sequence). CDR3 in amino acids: CASSRPGMNTEAFF. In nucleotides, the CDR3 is TGTGCCAGCAGCCGTCCAGGGATGAACACTGAAGCTTTCTTT.

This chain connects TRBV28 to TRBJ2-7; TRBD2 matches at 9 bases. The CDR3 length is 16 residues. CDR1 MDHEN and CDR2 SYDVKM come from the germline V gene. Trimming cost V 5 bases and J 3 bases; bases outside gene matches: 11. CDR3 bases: TGTGCCAGCAGTCCCCCCCTATCTAGCGGGAACTACGAGCAGTACTTC. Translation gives CASSPPLSSGNYEQYF.

The CDR3 loop reads CASSSMGRSSGANVLTF. CDR3 DNA: TGTGCCAGCAGTTCCATGGGGCGATCGTCTGGGGCCAACGTCCTGACTTTC. The chain is built from TRBV28 and TRBJ2-6, with D possibly being TRBD1 (5 bases). CDR3 length: 17 amino acids. The ends were cut back, 4 bases at V and 1 base at J, with 14 bases in the middle. CDR1 is MDHEN, CDR2 SYDVKM, per germline.

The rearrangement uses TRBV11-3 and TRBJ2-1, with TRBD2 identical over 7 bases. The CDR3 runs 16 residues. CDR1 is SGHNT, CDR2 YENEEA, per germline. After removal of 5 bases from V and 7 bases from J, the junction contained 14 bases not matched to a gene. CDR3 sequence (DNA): TGTGCCAGCAGCCCAAGGGGAGGGAGGGGTACGAATGAGCAGTTCTTC. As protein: CASSPRGGRGTNEQFF.

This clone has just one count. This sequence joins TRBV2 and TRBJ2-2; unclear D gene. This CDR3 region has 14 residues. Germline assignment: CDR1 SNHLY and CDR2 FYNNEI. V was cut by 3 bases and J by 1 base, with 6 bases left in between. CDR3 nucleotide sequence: TGTGCCAGCAGTGAGGGCCTGAACACCGGGGAGCTGTTTTTT. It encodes CASSEGLNTGELFF.

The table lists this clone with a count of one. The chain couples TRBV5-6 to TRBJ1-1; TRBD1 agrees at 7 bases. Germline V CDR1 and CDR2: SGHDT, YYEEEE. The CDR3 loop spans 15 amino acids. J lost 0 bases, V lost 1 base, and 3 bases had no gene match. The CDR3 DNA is TGTGCCAGCAGCTTGACAGGGGCGCTGAACACTGAAGCTTTCTTT. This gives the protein CASSLTGALNTEAFF.

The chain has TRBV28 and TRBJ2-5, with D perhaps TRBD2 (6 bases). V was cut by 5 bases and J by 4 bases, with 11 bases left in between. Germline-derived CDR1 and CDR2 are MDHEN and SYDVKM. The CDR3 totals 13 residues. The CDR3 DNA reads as TGTGCCAGCAGTAGACTAGGCGGAGAGACCCAGTACTTC. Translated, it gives CASSRLGGETQYF.

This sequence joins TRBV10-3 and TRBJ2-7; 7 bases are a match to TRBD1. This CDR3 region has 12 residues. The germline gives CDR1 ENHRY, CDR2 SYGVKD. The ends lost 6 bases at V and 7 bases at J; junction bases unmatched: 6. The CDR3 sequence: CAISTTGSEQYF. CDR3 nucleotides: TGTGCCATCAGCACGACAGGGAGTGAGCAGTACTTC.

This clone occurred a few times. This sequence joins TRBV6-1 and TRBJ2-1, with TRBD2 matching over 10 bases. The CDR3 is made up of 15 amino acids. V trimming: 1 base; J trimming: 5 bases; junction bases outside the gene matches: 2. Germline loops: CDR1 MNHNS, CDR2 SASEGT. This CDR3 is CASSEGTSGHNEQFF. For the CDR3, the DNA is TGTGCCAGCAGTGAAGGGACTAGCGGACACAATGAGCAGTTCTTC.

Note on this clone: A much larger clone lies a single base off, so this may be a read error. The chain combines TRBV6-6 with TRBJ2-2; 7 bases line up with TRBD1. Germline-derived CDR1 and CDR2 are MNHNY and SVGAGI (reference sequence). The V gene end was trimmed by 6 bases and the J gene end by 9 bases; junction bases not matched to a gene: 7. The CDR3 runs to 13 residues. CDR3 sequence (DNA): TGTGCCAGCAGCACAGGGGCGGACAGGGAGCTGTTTTTT. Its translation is CASSTGADRELFF.

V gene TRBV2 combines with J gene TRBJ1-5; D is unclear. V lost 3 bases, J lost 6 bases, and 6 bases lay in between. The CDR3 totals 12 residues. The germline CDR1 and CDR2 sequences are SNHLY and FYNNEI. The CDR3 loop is CASSEGGQPQHF. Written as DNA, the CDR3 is TGTGCCAGCAGTGAGGGAGGTCAGCCCCAGCATTTT.

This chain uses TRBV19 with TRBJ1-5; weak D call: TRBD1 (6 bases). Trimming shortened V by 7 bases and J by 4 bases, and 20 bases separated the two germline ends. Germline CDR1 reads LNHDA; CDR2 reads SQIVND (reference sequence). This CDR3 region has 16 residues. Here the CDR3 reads CASTLGQGPGNQPQHF. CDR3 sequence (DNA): TGTGCCAGTACCCTGGGGCAGGGGCCAGGGAATCAGCCCCAGCATTTT.